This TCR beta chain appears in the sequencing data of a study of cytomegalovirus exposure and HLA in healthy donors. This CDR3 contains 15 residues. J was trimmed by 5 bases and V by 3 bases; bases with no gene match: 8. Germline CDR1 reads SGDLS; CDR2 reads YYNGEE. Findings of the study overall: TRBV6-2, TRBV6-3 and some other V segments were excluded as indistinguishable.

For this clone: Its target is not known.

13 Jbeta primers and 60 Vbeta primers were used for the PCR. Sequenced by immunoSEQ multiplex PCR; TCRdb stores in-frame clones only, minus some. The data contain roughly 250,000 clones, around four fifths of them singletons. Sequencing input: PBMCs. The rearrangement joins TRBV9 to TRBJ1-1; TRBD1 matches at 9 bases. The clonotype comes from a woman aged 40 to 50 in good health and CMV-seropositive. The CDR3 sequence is CASSEGQGGGTEAFF. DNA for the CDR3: TGTGCCAGCAGCGAGGGACAGGGCGGAGGAACTGAAGCTTTCTTT.